This is a list of T cell receptor beta chains from one sample in a study of blood T cell repertoires in COVID-19. Generated by immunoSEQ multiplex PCR, the TCRdb table keeps only in-frame clones and is missing some. Of 110,000 to 150,000 clones in the sample, around 84% are singletons; the top ten hold more than 4%. Sequenced: peripheral blood. All receptors come from a woman aged 45-60 years with acute or convalescent COVID-19. The CDR3 runs from the conserved cysteine through the conserved F or W. The order of the fields is CDR3 DNA, CDR3 protein, D gene, clone size, V gene, J gene. D genes are given only for firm matches. Clone sizes are given selectively: once, few, many, or a class where the clone is expanded.

DNA: TGTGCCAGCAGCCTAACCCCGGGCGTACAGGCGGGATACACTGAAGCTTTCTTT; CDR3: CASSLTPGVQAGYTEAFF; D: NA; size: NA; V: TRBV11-2; J: TRBJ1-1
DNA: TGTGCCTGGAGTCCGAGACAAACGGTTTATAATTCACCCCTCCACTTT; CDR3: CAWSPRQTVYNSPLHF; D: NA; size: few; V: TRBV30; J: TRBJ1-6
DNA: TGTGCCAGCAGCCCACCCAACATGGGGGGAGCTGGAAACACCATATATTTT; CDR3: CASSPPNMGGAGNTIYF; D: NA; size: NA; V: TRBV3-1/TRBV3-2; J: TRBJ1-3
DNA: TGTGCCAGCAGCCCTCCTAGAAGGGGTGAGACCCAGTACTTC; CDR3: CASSPPRRGETQYF; D: NA; size: NA; V: TRBV7-2; J: TRBJ2-5
DNA: TGTGCCATCAGTGAAACGGTAAATCAGCCCCAGCATTTT; CDR3: CAISETVNQPQHF; D: NA; size: NA; V: TRBV10-3; J: TRBJ1-5
DNA: TGTGCCAGCAGCCTCGCGACAGGGCAGGTGCAGCCCCAGCATTTT; CDR3: CASSLATGQVQPQHF; D: TRBD1; size: NA; V: TRBV28; J: TRBJ1-5
DNA: TGTGCAAGTCGCTTAGGGTTTAGGGGGCTTTGTAATTCACCCCTCCACTTT; CDR3: CASRLGFRGLCNSPLHF; D: NA; size: NA; V: TRBV12-2; J: TRBJ1-6
DNA: TGTGCCTGGAGTGAAAAAGGGGACGAGCAGTACTTC; CDR3: CAWSEKGDEQYF; D: NA; size: once; V: TRBV30; J: TRBJ2-7
DNA: TGTGCCAGCAGTTACTCGTGGGACTACTCTGGAAACACCATATATTTT; CDR3: CASSYSWDYSGNTIYF; D: NA; size: NA; V: TRBV6-5; J: TRBJ1-3
DNA: TGTGCCAGCAGCTTATCCTGGGGGGACACTGAAGCTTTCTTT; CDR3: CASSLSWGDTEAFF; D: NA; size: NA; V: TRBV7-8; J: TRBJ1-1